Listed here is a single T cell receptor beta chain. This specimen belongs to a study of shared T cell receptors in the human thymus. This CDR3 is built from 16 residues. The V and J ends lost 2 bases and 4 bases, in that order; junction bases with no gene match: 11. The germline V gene encodes CDR1 SGHKS and CDR2 YYEKEE (reference sequence). Produced via immunoSEQ multiplex PCR; TCRdb's table is partial and in-frame only. The table lists about 660,000 clones, about 87% of them singletons, with roughly 0.0086% in the top ten. The same sample was also studied in work on human thymus T cells. According to that study: The donor group consisted of healthy Finnish infants who were having corrective surgery for congenital heart defects.

The sample consisted of thymocytes. The sequence was collected from a boy in the first two years of life with a congenital heart defect. The chain combines TRBV5-5 with TRBJ2-7, with 8 positions matching TRBD1. CDR3 sequence: CASSFLPGGGRYEQYF. CDR3 nucleotide sequence: TGTGCCAGCAGCTTCCTCCCAGGGGGCGGAAGATACGAGCAGTACTTC.